What follows is one T cell receptor beta chain and its context. Germline values: CDR1 LGHNA, CDR2 YNFKEQ. Trimming took off 4 bases at V and 3 bases at J, with 9 bases between the two ends. This CDR3 is built from 14 residues. Clones were sequenced by immunoSEQ multiplex PCR, and TCRdb holds only the in-frame ones, with some missing. Among about 68,000 clones listed, approximately 80% were seen once. These data come from a study of OX40 agonist ivuxolimab in advanced cancers. The specimen comprised CD4+ or CD8+ T cells sorted from blood, sampled in a trial of the OX40 agonist ivuxolimab. The receptor was isolated from an adult with an advanced solid tumor such as melanoma, head and neck, liver or kidney cancer. The V call is TRBV4-2, the J call TRBJ1-4, with D tentatively TRBD1 (6 bases). The CDR3: CASSPQGPNEKLFF. CDR3 nucleotides: TGTGCCAGCAGCCCGCAGGGGCCTAATGAAAAACTGTTTTTT.